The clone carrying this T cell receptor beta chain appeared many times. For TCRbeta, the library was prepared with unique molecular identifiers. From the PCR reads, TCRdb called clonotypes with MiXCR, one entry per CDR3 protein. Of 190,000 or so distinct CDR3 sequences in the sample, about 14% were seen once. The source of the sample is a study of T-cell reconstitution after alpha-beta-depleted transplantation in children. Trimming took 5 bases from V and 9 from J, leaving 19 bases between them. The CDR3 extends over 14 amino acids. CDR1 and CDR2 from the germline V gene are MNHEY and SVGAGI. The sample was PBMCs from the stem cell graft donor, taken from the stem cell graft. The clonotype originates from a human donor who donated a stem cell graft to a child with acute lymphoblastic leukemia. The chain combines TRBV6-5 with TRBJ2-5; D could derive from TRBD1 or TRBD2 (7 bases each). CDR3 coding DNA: TGTGCCAGCAGTCCACTAGCGCCAGGGGGGGCCCAGTACTTC. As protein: CASSPLAPGGAQYF.